What follows describes a single T cell receptor (beta chain). The antigen remains unidentified. The PCR employed 60 Vbeta primers together with 13 Jbeta primers. Data came from immunoSEQ multiplex PCR; TCRdb stores just in-frame clones and leaves some out. The table records approximately 150,000 clones, more than 75% of them present only once. These data come from a study of cytomegalovirus exposure and HLA in healthy donors. Study conclusions and caveats: Using the classifier, cytomegalovirus status was reportedly diagnosed with high specificity and sensitivity. The study recorded 164 TCR beta chains that were cytomegalovirus-associated.

What was sequenced was PBMCs. The source of this sequence is a woman aged 40-49 years in good health and CMV-seronegative.

CDR3 in amino acids: CAISEGPRTEGNIQYF. CDR3 sequence (DNA): TGTGCCATCAGTGAGGGTCCCAGGACTGAGGGAAACATTCAGTACTTC. This chain connects TRBV10-3 to TRBJ2-4; possibly TRBD2 for D (5 bases). CDR3 length: 16 residues. CDR1 and CDR2 (germline): ENHRY, SYGVKD. V lost 2 bases to trimming and J lost 6 bases, with 17 bases between them.